This TCR beta chain was sequenced for a study of regulatory T cells in long-lasting Graves disease. Study results and limitations: TCR diversity was lower in persistent Graves' patients than in newly diagnosed ones.

Time point of the sample: newly diagnosed GD, antithyroid drugs for less than 3 months. PBMCs provided the RNA from which the TCR library was made. With iRepertoire HTBI primers and Arm-PCR of CDR3 regions, TCR beta libraries were built. One entry per CDR3 protein, called by TCRdb with MiXCR from the multiplex PCR reads. Of hundreds of thousands of distinct CDR3 sequences in the sample, 16% were seen once. This clonotype was seen ten or more times. Its specificity is not known. This same sample was also taken into another study, of T cells in Graves' hyperthyroidism and ophthalmopathy. That paper notes: Uncontrolled infection, other autoimmune disease, pregnancy or lactation disqualified patients from enrolment.

The sample here was peripheral blood mononuclear cells (PBMCs), taken at new diagnosis, from a patient treated with antithyroid drugs. The sequence derives from a woman between 25 and 40 years old with Graves disease.

CDR3 sequence: CASSFGGLRTGEQYF. CDR3 coding DNA: TGCGCCAGCAGCTTCGGAGGTCTTAGAACGGGGGAGCAGTACTTC. The chain has TRBV5-1 and TRBJ2-7; TRBD2 is a possible D gene (5 bases). The V gene lost 2 bases and the J gene lost 7 bases, with 19 bases spanning the gap. In germline, CDR1 is SGHRS, CDR2 YFSETQ. The CDR3 totals 15 residues.